The 16 T cell receptor beta chains in this list originate from one sample, sequenced in a study of Graves' ophthalmopathy and Graves' hyperthyroidism. The authors amplified TCR beta CDR3 regions, and they did so from RNA transcripts for repertoire sequencing. RT-PCR was first run with HTBI primers, then multiplex PCR in a second round. TCRdb processed the multiplex PCR reads anew with MiXCR; each CDR3 protein has one entry. The data show 300,000 to 450,000 distinct CDR3 sequences, about a sixth seen once. The sample was peripheral blood. The receptors were sampled from an adult woman with stable Graves' hyperthyroidism.

This clonotype has a count of ten or more. The rearrangement joins TRBV27 to TRBJ1-1; 11 nucleotides agree with TRBD1. After removal of 6 bases from V and 4 bases from J, the junction contained 7 bases not matched to a gene. CDR1 and CDR2 from the germline V gene are MNHEY and SMNVEV (reference sequence). The CDR3 sequence is 15 residues long. CDR3 nucleotide sequence: TGTGCCAGCAGCCTCGGGACAGGGGGTCTCACTGAAGCTTTCTTT. Protein product: CASSLGTGGLTEAFF.

In this sample, this clonotype turned up many times. The chain uses TRBV12-3 or TRBV12-4 and TRBJ1-1; unclear D gene. The V end lost 6 bases, the J end lost 0 bases, and 14 bases lay between the germline ends. The length of the CDR3 is 15 residues. The CDR3 bases are TGTGCCAGCAGCCATAGCAGGCAGATGAACACTGAAGCTTTCTTT. It specifies CASSHSRQMNTEAFF.

At least ten counts were recorded for this clonotype. The rearrangement joins TRBV28 to TRBJ2-7; 8 nucleotides line up with TRBD1. The CDR3 has 16 residues. Germline values: CDR1 MDHEN, CDR2 SYDVKM. The V and J ends lost 6 bases and 3 bases, in that order; junction bases with no gene match: 13. The CDR3 protein is CASSRTGLWGHYEQYF. CDR3 coding DNA: TGTGCCAGCAGCCGGACAGGGTTATGGGGTCACTACGAGCAGTACTTC.

V usage is TRBV30 and J usage is TRBJ2-7, with no clear D. The CDR3 contains 14 residues. Germline CDR1 is GTSNPN and CDR2 is SVGIG (reference sequence). V lost 2 bases, J lost 0 bases, and 11 bases lay in between. CDR3 region: CAWSSWLSSYEQYF. The CDR3 nucleotides read TGTGCCTGGAGTTCGTGGCTAAGCTCCTACGAGCAGTACTTC.

This clonotype was counted at least ten times. The genes are TRBV6-4 and TRBJ2-7; 9 bases line up with TRBD1. This CDR3 region has 16 residues. J was trimmed by 3 bases and V by 6 bases; bases with no gene match: 12. Germline V gives CDR1 MRHNA, CDR2 SNTAGT. The DNA of the CDR3 is TGTGCCAGCAGCCTTCAAACCGGGACAGGGTTCTACGAGCAGTACTTC. Translating it yields CASSLQTGTGFYEQYF.

This rearrangement joins TRBV28 to TRBJ2-7; unclear D gene. The V gene lost 4 bases and the J gene lost 8 bases, with 6 bases spanning the gap. This CDR3 is built from 10 residues. Germline V gives CDR1 MDHEN, CDR2 SYDVKM. Here the CDR3 DNA reads TGTGCCAGCAGTTCCAGTAAGCAGTACTTC. This encodes CASSSSKQYF. Complete variable domain (other parts from reference TRBV28 and TRBJ2-7): DVKVTQSSRYLVKRTGEKVFLECVQDMDHENMFWYRQDPGLGLRLIYFSYDVKMKEKGDIPEGYSVSREKKERFSLILESASTNQTSMYLCASSSSKQYFGPGTRLTVT.

The CDR3 is CASSPSVLALGDEQYF. In DNA form, the CDR3 reads TGTGCCAGCAGCCCCTCAGTACTAGCGTTGGGGGACGAGCAGTACTTC. The chain employs TRBV9 and TRBJ2-7, with TRBD2 matching 7 bases. The ends lost 4 bases at V and 5 bases at J; junction bases unmatched: 15. The CDR3 covers 16 residues. Germline V gives CDR1 SGDLS, CDR2 YYNGEE.

V is TRBV20-1 and J is TRBJ1-1; D ambiguous. Trimming took 8 bases from V and 4 from J, leaving 17 bases between them. Germline CDR1 and CDR2: DFQATT and SNEGSKA (reference sequence). CDR3 length equals 13 residues. The CDR3: CSPTSASGTEAFF. CDR3 sequence (DNA): TGCAGTCCCACCTCAGCCTCTGGCACTGAAGCTTTCTTT.

The table lists this clonotype with many counts. V and J are TRBV6-1 and TRBJ1-6, with no clear D. Germline CDR1 reads MNHNS; CDR2 reads SASEGT. The V end lost 5 bases, the J end lost 7 bases, and 12 bases lay between the germline ends. The CDR3 spans 14 residues. The CDR3 reads CASSPSARNSPLHF. DNA of the CDR3: TGTGCCAGCAGTCCTTCAGCCCGGAATTCACCCCTCCACTTT.

This clonotype was recorded a few times. V is TRBV4-2 and J is TRBJ2-4; 7 bases are a match to TRBD1. The CDR3 has 15 residues. CDR1 and CDR2 from the germline V gene are LGHNA and YNFKEQ. The junction had 7 bases not matched to a gene; V was cut back by 0 bases and J by 8 bases. The DNA of the CDR3 is TGTGCCAGCAGCCAAGAGAAGACAGGGCTAGACATTCAGTACTTC. Its translation is CASSQEKTGLDIQYF.

This clonotype was found many times. V is TRBV6-1 and J is TRBJ2-2; 11 nucleotides match TRBD1. Per the germline V gene, CDR1 is MNHNS and CDR2 is SASEGT. CDR3 length: 15 residues. Germline trimming cut 6 bases from V and 1 base from J; bases unmatched to any gene: 1. The CDR3 bases are TGTGCCAGCAGGGACAGGGGGCAGAACACCGGGGAGCTGTTTTTT. This sequence encodes CASRDRGQNTGELFF.

This clonotype has a count of ten or more. CDR3 residues: CASSASYQETQYF. CDR3 coding DNA: TGTGCCAGCAGTGCCAGCTACCAAGAGACCCAGTACTTC. The rearrangement links TRBV2 to TRBJ2-5; D ambiguous. The CDR3 spans 13 residues. The V gene's germline CDR1 is SNHLY and CDR2 FYNNEI. Deletions cut 4 bases from V and 0 bases from J, with 6 bases between.

This clonotype was observed once. The chain combines TRBV20-1 with TRBJ1-1, with TRBD1 matching 9 bases. The germline V gene has CDR1 DFQATT and CDR2 SNEGSKA (reference sequence). This CDR3 comprises 14 residues. With V trimmed by 3 bases and J by 6 bases, 8 bases remained unmatched. CDR3 DNA: TGCAGTGCTAGGGCGGGACAGGGACATCCTGAAGCTTTCTTT. This encodes CSARAGQGHPEAFF.

This clonotype was observed a handful of times. V is TRBV6-2 or TRBV6-3 and J is TRBJ2-5, with D uncertain. Germline values: CDR1 MNHEY, CDR2 SVGEGT. The CDR3 is made up of 11 amino acids. Trimming left V 2 bases short and J 5 bases short, with 3 bases between. The chain's CDR3 is CASSYAETQYF. The CDR3 DNA sequence: TGTGCCAGCAGTTACGCCGAGACCCAGTACTTC.

Ten or more counts support this clonotype. This chain links TRBV11-3 with TRBJ1-6, with D perhaps matching TRBD1 (5 bases). Trimming took off 2 bases at V and 13 bases at J, with 12 bases between the two ends. Germline V gene lookup returns CDR1 SGHNT and CDR2 YENEEA. The length of the CDR3 is 13 residues. Here the CDR3 DNA reads TGTGCCAGCAGCTTATCCTCAGGGTCCCCCCTCCACTTT. Translating gives CASSLSSGSPLHF.

The chain is built from TRBV5-6 and TRBJ2-4; 9 bases are a match to TRBD1. V shed 4 bases, J shed 6 bases, and the junction held 5 bases outside the gene matches. Germline CDR1 SGHDT, CDR2 YYEEEE. The CDR3 has 14 amino acids. The CDR3: CASSEQGARNIQYF. CDR3 in DNA: TGTGCCAGCAGCGAACAGGGGGCGAGAAACATTCAGTACTTC.